Here is one T cell receptor (beta chain) with its context. Antigen specificity is unknown. The source of the sample is a study of OX40 agonist ivuxolimab in advanced cancers. Whole-study context: Partial responses, seen in three patients, involved one hepatocellular carcinoma and two cutaneous melanomas. Study-wide results and limits: Researchers report that CD8+ T cells had, on average, more expanded clones than CD4+. Expanded peripheral T cells had an undetermined antigen specificity.

The data were produced by immunoSEQ multiplex PCR, yet TCRdb's version contains in-frame clones alone and is incomplete. In the table there are tens of thousands of clones, less than 85% of which are singletons. J lost 15 bases, V lost 8 bases, and 19 bases had no gene match. The CDR3 is 14 residues long. Germline CDR1 SEHNR, CDR2 FQNEAQ (reference sequence). This chain connects TRBV7-9 to TRBJ2-1, with 7 positions matching TRBD2. Here the sequenced sample was CD4+ or CD8+ T cells sorted from blood, taken in a trial of the OX40 agonist ivuxolimab. The origin of this receptor is an adult with an advanced solid tumor such as melanoma, head and neck, liver or kidney cancer. DNA of the CDR3: TGTGCCAGCTCCTCGGCGGGAGCATCTCAAATTTGGTTCTTC. Translating it yields CASSSAGASQIWFF.